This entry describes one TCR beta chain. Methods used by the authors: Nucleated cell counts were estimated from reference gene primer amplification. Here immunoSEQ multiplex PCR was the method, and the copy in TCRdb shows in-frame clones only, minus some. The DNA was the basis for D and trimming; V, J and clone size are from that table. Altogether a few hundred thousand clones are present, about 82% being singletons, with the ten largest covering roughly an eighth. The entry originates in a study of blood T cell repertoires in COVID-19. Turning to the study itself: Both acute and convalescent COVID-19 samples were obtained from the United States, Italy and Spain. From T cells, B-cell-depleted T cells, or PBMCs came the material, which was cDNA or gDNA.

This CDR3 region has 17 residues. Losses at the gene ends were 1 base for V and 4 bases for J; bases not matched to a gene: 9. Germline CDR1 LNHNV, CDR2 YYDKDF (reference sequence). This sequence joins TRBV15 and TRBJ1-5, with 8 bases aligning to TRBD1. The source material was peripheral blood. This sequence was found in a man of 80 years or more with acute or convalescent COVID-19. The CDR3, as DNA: TGTGCCACCAGCAGAGCCCGGGGGACAGGCTTGAATCAGCCCCAGCATTTT. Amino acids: CATSRARGTGLNQPQHF.